This T cell receptor (beta chain) originates from a study of shared clonotypes between healthy human individuals. Study-wide results and limits: Specimens sampled were limited to blood, with tissue repertoires likely differing. Memory subsets generally showed lower estimated richness than naive subsets.

The material for each subset, its genomic DNA, was split evenly across several immunoSEQ plates. This table comes from immunoSEQ multiplex PCR, and its TCRdb copy is limited to in-frame clones, with some not included. The table includes approximately 1,500,000 clones, around 98% detected once. Turning to this clone: As yet, its antigen is unknown.

V lost 6 bases to trimming and J lost 0 bases, with 9 bases between them. The CDR3 covers 13 residues. CDR1 MDHEN and CDR2 SYDVKM come from the germline V gene. The chain links TRBV28 to TRBJ2-7; tentative D call: TRBD1 (5 bases). This sequence originates from a man aged 30 to 45 in good health. Specimen: naive CD4+ T cells sorted from blood. Subset: CD45RA+ positively selected. The CDR3 sequence is CASRRQISYEQYF. In DNA, the CDR3 is TGTGCCAGCAGGCGACAGATCTCCTACGAGCAGTACTTC.